This T cell receptor beta chain was obtained from a study of T cell responses to AZD1222 COVID-19 vaccine. J gave up 10 bases and V 7 bases, and 9 bases lay outside the gene matches. CDR3 length: 13 residues. Per the germline V gene, CDR1 is SGHNT and CDR2 is YENEEA. Clones were sequenced by immunoSEQ multiplex PCR, and TCRdb holds only the in-frame ones, with some missing. The sample has 91,000 or so clones, about 94% seen once; the top ten hold about 3.4%. This specimen consisted of peripheral blood, obtained 28 days after the second AZD1222 dose. This chain joins TRBV11-3 and TRBJ2-1, with 8 bases matching TRBD1. The source of this sequence is an adult who received the AZD1222 COVID-19 vaccine. CDR3 in DNA: TGTGCCAGCACTGGACAGGGCTCCGAGGAGCAGTTCTTC. Translation gives CASTGQGSEEQFF.